The entry that follows covers one T cell receptor beta chain sequence. This entry belongs to a study of siplizumab effects on memory and regulatory T cells. CDR1 and CDR2 from the germline V gene are MDHEN and SYDVKM. This CDR3 is built from 17 residues. The V end was cut by 1 base, the J end by 2 bases, with 17 bases between. Unstimulated naive, memory, effector memory and TEMRA subsets underwent sequencing in a few donor pairs. Assay: immunoSEQ multiplex PCR; the TCRdb copy retains only in-frame clones and omits some. The table has some 52,000 clones, roughly 97% seen once. Material for sequencing was naive CD4+ T cells sorted from blood. The receptor was isolated from a human donor in good health. This sequence joins TRBV28 and TRBJ1-1; tentative D call: TRBD1 (6 bases). The CDR3 here is CASSLSGGPADNTEAFF. CDR3 DNA sequence: TGTGCCAGCAGTTTATCGGGGGGGCCGGCGGACAACACTGAAGCTTTCTTT.